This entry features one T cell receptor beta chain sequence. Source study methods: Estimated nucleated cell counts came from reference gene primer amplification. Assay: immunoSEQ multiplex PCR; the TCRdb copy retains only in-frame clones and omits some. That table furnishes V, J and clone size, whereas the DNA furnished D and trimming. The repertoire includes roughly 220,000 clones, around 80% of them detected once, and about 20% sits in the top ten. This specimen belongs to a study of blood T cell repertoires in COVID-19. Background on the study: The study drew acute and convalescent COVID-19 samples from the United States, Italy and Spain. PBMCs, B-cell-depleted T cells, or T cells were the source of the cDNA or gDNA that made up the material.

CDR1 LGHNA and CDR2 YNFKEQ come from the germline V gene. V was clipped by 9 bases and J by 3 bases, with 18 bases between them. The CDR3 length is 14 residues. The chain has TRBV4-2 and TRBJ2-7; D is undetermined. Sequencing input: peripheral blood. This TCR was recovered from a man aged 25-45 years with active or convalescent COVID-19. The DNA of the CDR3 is TGTGCCAGACCGTGGATGGCAGGATGCTACGAGCAGTACTTC. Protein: CARPWMAGCYEQYF.